These 4 T cell receptor beta chains share one sample of origin, sequenced in a study of T cell repertoires in cytomegalovirus infection. Each CDR3 protein is one row after TCRdb ran MiXCR on the reads. The sample holds 400,000 or so distinct CDR3 sequences; roughly 31% are singletons and the top ten take approximately 13%. Input material: PBMCs. The receptors here all came from a human donor in good health (CMV status not recorded). Some clones in this sample may be carry-over from other donors' samples.

This clonotype has a handful of counts. The rearrangement links TRBV18 to TRBJ1-3; D is ambiguous. Germline values: CDR1 KGHSH, CDR2 LQKENI. V was shortened by 1 base and J by 0 bases, with 7 bases between the two germline ends. The CDR3 is made up of 15 amino acids. CDR3 DNA: TGTGCCAGCTCACCACAGATTAGCTCTGGAAACACCATATATTTT. Amino acid sequence: CASSPQISSGNTIYF.

V and J are TRBV15 and TRBJ2-5, with D uncertain. Between the trimmed V and J ends, which lost 0 bases and 5 bases, there was a span of 13 bases. This CDR3 contains 15 residues. CDR1 is LNHNV, CDR2 YYDKDF, per germline (reference sequence). The CDR3 nucleotides are TGTGCCACCAGCAGAGATAGAAGGGCTGGGGAGACCCAGTACTTC. Protein sequence: CATSRDRRAGETQYF.

This clonotype came up a few times. This rearrangement joins TRBV12-3 or TRBV12-4 to TRBJ1-3; possible D gene TRBD1, 6 bases. CDR3 length: 15 residues. V was trimmed by 4 bases and J by 0 bases, leaving 10 bases between them. CDR3 DNA sequence: TGTGCCAGCAGTTGGAGGGGGACCTCTGGAAACACCATATATTTT. Translation gives CASSWRGTSGNTIYF.

V usage is TRBV6-6 and J usage is TRBJ1-4; D perhaps matches TRBD1 (6 bases). This CDR3 is built from 14 residues. CDR1 and CDR2 from the germline V gene are MNHNY and SVGAGI (reference sequence). Trimming shortened V by 6 bases and J by 3 bases, and 11 bases separated the two germline ends. CDR3 amino acids: CASRTGDPNEKLFF. CDR3 nucleotides: TGTGCCAGCAGGACAGGTGATCCTAATGAAAAACTGTTTTTT.